These T cell receptor beta chains were read from a single sample in a study of T cells in Graves' hyperthyroidism and ophthalmopathy. Using its own MiXCR run on the multiplex PCR reads, TCRdb lists one record per CDR3 protein. Here the sample spans about 280,000 distinct CDR3 sequences, 25% to 30% being singletons. The sequenced sample consisted of blood. The receptors come from a man aged 35-49 years with Graves' hyperthyroidism that later progressed to Graves' ophthalmopathy. Both conserved end residues are part of each CDR3. The order of the fields is D gene, V gene, J gene, clone size, CDR3 protein, CDR3 DNA. The D gene is left open where the match is weak. Clone size is stated in some rows and not others, as once, few, many or a class when expanded.

d_gene: NA; v_gene: TRBV6-5; j_gene: TRBJ1-1; abundance: many; CDR3aa: CASSYRGGQGEAFF; CDR3nt: TGTGCCAGCAGTTATAGAGGTGGTCAGGGTGAAGCTTTCTTT
d_gene: NA; v_gene: TRBV13; j_gene: TRBJ2-2; abundance: NA; CDR3aa: CASTLGPGHSNTGELFF; CDR3nt: TGTGCCAGCACCCTAGGGCCAGGACACTCGAACACCGGGGAGCTGTTTTTT
d_gene: NA; v_gene: TRBV5-8; j_gene: TRBJ1-5; abundance: many; CDR3aa: CASSLRGRPQHF; CDR3nt: TGTGCCAGCAGCCTCAGGGGTCGGCCCCAGCATTTT
d_gene: TRBD2; v_gene: TRBV28; j_gene: TRBJ2-7; abundance: many; CDR3aa: CASSLFTSGRSYEQYF; CDR3nt: TGTGCCAGCAGTTTATTCACTAGCGGGAGATCCTACGAGCAGTACTTC
d_gene: NA; v_gene: TRBV6-1; j_gene: TRBJ1-5; abundance: many; CDR3aa: CASSGHRDTTLKRDQPQHF; CDR3nt: TGTGCCAGCAGTGGGCACCGGGACACTACTTTGAAGAGGGATCAGCCCCAGCATTTT
d_gene: NA; v_gene: TRBV2; j_gene: TRBJ2-5; abundance: many; CDR3aa: CASSEGGGGETQYF; CDR3nt: TGTGCCAGCAGTGAAGGGGGCGGTGGGGAGACCCAGTACTTC
d_gene: NA; v_gene: TRBV12-3/TRBV12-4; j_gene: TRBJ1-2; abundance: many; CDR3aa: CASSLGGRTSNYGYTF; CDR3nt: TGTGCCAGCAGTTTAGGGGGCCGAACTTCTAACTATGGCTACACCTTC
d_gene: TRBD2; v_gene: TRBV6-1; j_gene: TRBJ2-5; abundance: NA; CDR3aa: CASRVGGIEQTQYF; CDR3nt: TGTGCCAGCAGGGTGGGGGGGATAGAGCAGACCCAGTACTTC
d_gene: TRBD1; v_gene: TRBV20-1; j_gene: TRBJ1-5; abundance: many; CDR3aa: CSALDPGQGGQPQHF; CDR3nt: TGCAGTGCCCTCGACCCTGGACAGGGAGGCCAGCCCCAGCATTTT
d_gene: TRBD2; v_gene: TRBV20-1; j_gene: TRBJ2-7; abundance: many; CDR3aa: CNPGLAGGPHEQYF; CDR3nt: TGCAACCCAGGACTAGCGGGAGGGCCCCACGAGCAGTACTTC
d_gene: TRBD1; v_gene: TRBV20-1; j_gene: TRBJ1-1; abundance: NA; CDR3aa: CSATPGGQMNTEAFF; CDR3nt: TGCAGTGCTACCCCAGGGGGGCAGATGAACACTGAAGCTTTCTTT
d_gene: TRBD2; v_gene: TRBV7-2; j_gene: TRBJ2-7; abundance: many; CDR3aa: CASSPRTSDYEQYF; CDR3nt: TGTGCCAGCAGCCCTCGGACTAGCGACTACGAGCAGTACTTC
d_gene: NA; v_gene: TRBV27; j_gene: TRBJ2-7; abundance: NA; CDR3aa: CASSLSRQNEQYF; CDR3nt: TGTGCCAGCAGTTTATCTCGCCAGAACGAGCAGTACTTC
d_gene: NA; v_gene: TRBV24-1; j_gene: TRBJ1-3; abundance: NA; CDR3aa: CASSYPGRNGNTIYF; CDR3nt: TGTGCCAGCAGTTACCCCGGTCGTAATGGAAACACCATATATTTT
d_gene: NA; v_gene: TRBV12-3/TRBV12-4; j_gene: TRBJ2-3; abundance: few; CDR3aa: CASRKRVSTDTQYF; CDR3nt: TGTGCCAGCAGGAAGCGCGTGTCCACAGATACGCAGTATTTT
d_gene: TRBD1; v_gene: TRBV19; j_gene: TRBJ2-2; abundance: many; CDR3aa: CASTVADRVTGELFF; CDR3nt: TGTGCCAGTACGGTTGCGGACAGGGTCACCGGGGAGCTGTTTTTT
d_gene: NA; v_gene: TRBV27; j_gene: TRBJ2-7; abundance: NA; CDR3aa: CASSLYYRSYEQYF; CDR3nt: TGTGCCAGCAGTTTATATTACCGTTCCTACGAGCAGTACTTC
d_gene: TRBD1; v_gene: TRBV6-1; j_gene: TRBJ2-5; abundance: many; CDR3aa: CASRETGEETQYF; CDR3nt: TGTGCCAGCAGAGAGACAGGGGAAGAGACCCAGTACTTC
d_gene: TRBD1; v_gene: TRBV18; j_gene: TRBJ1-5; abundance: many; CDR3aa: CASSHDRTGSNQPQHF; CDR3nt: TGTGCCAGCTCACATGATCGGACAGGTAGCAATCAGCCCCAGCATTTT
d_gene: NA; v_gene: TRBV6-5; j_gene: TRBJ2-2; abundance: many; CDR3aa: CASSIGTYGELFF; CDR3nt: TGTGCCAGCAGTATCGGGACTTACGGGGAGCTGTTTTTT
d_gene: NA; v_gene: TRBV19; j_gene: TRBJ2-5; abundance: many; CDR3aa: CASKGTNQETQYF; CDR3nt: TGTGCCAGTAAGGGGACCAACCAAGAGACCCAGTACTTC
d_gene: TRBD1; v_gene: TRBV7-2; j_gene: TRBJ1-1; abundance: NA; CDR3aa: CASSLTGGQTEAFF; CDR3nt: TGTGCCAGCAGCTTAACAGGGGGCCAGACTGAAGCTTTCTTT
d_gene: NA; v_gene: TRBV6-1; j_gene: TRBJ2-2; abundance: many; CDR3aa: CAIRTGEAGELFF; CDR3nt: TGTGCCATTCGCACAGGGGAGGCCGGGGAGCTGTTTTTT
d_gene: TRBD2; v_gene: TRBV12-5; j_gene: TRBJ2-7; abundance: NA; CDR3aa: CASGSSGASYEQYF; CDR3nt: TGTGCTAGTGGTTCTAGCGGGGCATCCTACGAGCAGTACTTC
d_gene: NA; v_gene: TRBV7-6; j_gene: TRBJ1-3; abundance: many; CDR3aa: CASSLRVRGTEAGNTIYF; CDR3nt: TGTGCCAGCAGCTTGAGGGTGAGGGGCACTGAAGCTGGAAACACCATATATTTT
d_gene: TRBD1; v_gene: TRBV7-9; j_gene: TRBJ1-2; abundance: NA; CDR3aa: CASSPGTGDSGYTF; CDR3nt: TGTGCCAGCAGCCCCGGGACAGGGGATTCTGGCTACACCTTC
d_gene: TRBD1; v_gene: TRBV6-1; j_gene: TRBJ1-1; abundance: NA; CDR3aa: CASSRTGGFMNTEAFF; CDR3nt: TGTGCCAGCAGTCGGACAGGGGGATTCATGAACACTGAAGCTTTCTTT
d_gene: NA; v_gene: TRBV11-2; j_gene: TRBJ2-7; abundance: NA; CDR3aa: CASSLVTSLTTGEQYF; CDR3nt: TGTGCCAGCAGCTTAGTAACTAGTTTGACGACTGGCGAGCAGTACTTC
d_gene: TRBD1; v_gene: TRBV24-1; j_gene: TRBJ1-2; abundance: many; CDR3aa: CATSDFPDRGTNYGYTF; CDR3nt: TGTGCCACCAGTGATTTTCCGGACAGGGGCACTAACTATGGCTACACCTTC
d_gene: TRBD1; v_gene: TRBV20-1; j_gene: TRBJ1-3; abundance: many; CDR3aa: CSATQGAGNTIYF; CDR3nt: TGCAGTGCCACACAGGGGGCTGGAAACACCATATATTTT
d_gene: NA; v_gene: TRBV27; j_gene: TRBJ2-7; abundance: NA; CDR3aa: CASSLKEGIYEQYF; CDR3nt: TGTGCCAGCAGTTTAAAGGAAGGGATCTACGAGCAGTACTTC
d_gene: NA; v_gene: TRBV28; j_gene: TRBJ1-2; abundance: many; CDR3aa: CASQQGSYGYTF; CDR3nt: TGTGCCAGCCAACAGGGTTCCTATGGCTACACCTTC
d_gene: NA; v_gene: TRBV12-3/TRBV12-4; j_gene: TRBJ1-6; abundance: many; CDR3aa: CASTNTLRGSPLHF; CDR3nt: TGTGCCAGCACAAACACCCTCAGAGGTTCACCCCTCCACTTT
d_gene: NA; v_gene: TRBV3-1; j_gene: TRBJ1-5; abundance: many; CDR3aa: CASSQEGSGNQPQHF; CDR3nt: TGTGCCAGCAGCCAAGAGGGGTCGGGCAATCAGCCCCAGCATTTT
d_gene: NA; v_gene: TRBV6-7; j_gene: TRBJ1-1; abundance: many; CDR3aa: CASSYSPDGEMNTEAFF; CDR3nt: TGTGCCAGCAGTTACTCCCCCGACGGTGAAATGAACACTGAAGCTTTCTTT
d_gene: NA; v_gene: TRBV14; j_gene: TRBJ2-7; abundance: many; CDR3aa: CASSRQITYEQYF; CDR3nt: TGTGCCAGCAGCCGACAGATTACCTACGAGCAGTACTTC
d_gene: NA; v_gene: TRBV30; j_gene: TRBJ1-1; abundance: many; CDR3aa: CAWSVRVNTEAFF; CDR3nt: TGTGCCTGGAGTGTACGTGTGAACACTGAAGCTTTCTTT
d_gene: NA; v_gene: TRBV3-1; j_gene: TRBJ2-2; abundance: many; CDR3aa: CASSQQWGIGTGELFF; CDR3nt: TGTGCCAGCAGCCAGCAATGGGGGATCGGCACCGGGGAGCTGTTTTTT
d_gene: TRBD1; v_gene: TRBV28; j_gene: TRBJ2-7; abundance: NA; CDR3aa: CASTSGTGLEQYF; CDR3nt: TGTGCCAGCACCTCCGGGACAGGCCTCGAGCAGTACTTC